One and the same sample provided the 7 T cell receptor beta chains below, sequenced in a study of cytomegalovirus exposure and HLA in healthy donors (dated by TCRdb to between 2016 and 2019). Libraries were made using the immunoSEQ multiplex PCR assay. The multiplex PCR relied on a mix of 60 forward primers for TCR Vbeta segments and 13 reverse primers for TCR Jbeta segments. TCRdb obtained this table from immuneACCESS and retained in-frame rearrangements with V and J assigned. These tables miss some clones; where compared with another copy, unresolved V genes account for less than half of the shortfall, and the remainder is unexplained. The sample records tens of thousands of clones, 6.5% to 8% of which are singletons. The ten largest clones capture about 2.3% of the sample. The sample consisted of PBMCs. These TCRs come from a man over 45 in good health and CMV-seronegative.

This clone turned up a few times. The rearrangement links TRBV7-2 to TRBJ2-5; 9 bases fit TRBD2. CDR3 size: 15 residues. Trimming cost V 7 bases and J 3 bases; bases outside gene matches: 9. From germline, CDR1 is SGHTA and CDR2 FQGNSA. The CDR3 bases are TGTGCCAGCACCCCTGGTAGCGGGAGCAAAGAGACCCAGTACTTC. It yields the protein CASTPGSGSKETQYF.

The chain links TRBV4-2 to TRBJ1-1; no reliable D call. The germline V gene has CDR1 LGHNA and CDR2 YNFKEQ. V was clipped by 4 bases and J by 3 bases, with 24 bases between them. The length of the CDR3 is 18 residues. The CDR3 DNA follows: TGTGCCAGCAGCCCCCTTTTGTCAGAGGGATTTCCGGACACTGAAGCTTTCTTT. Its translation: CASSPLLSEGFPDTEAFF.

The chain uses TRBV2 and TRBJ2-5, with TRBD2 matching over 9 bases. Germline V lookup: CDR1 SNHLY, CDR2 FYNNEI. The V gene end was trimmed by 0 bases and the J gene end by 5 bases; junction bases not matched to a gene: 10. CDR3 length equals 17 residues. Here the CDR3 DNA reads TGTGCCAGCAGTGAAGCGCTGGGCGGGAGGGCCAGGGAGACCCAGTACTTC. It yields the protein CASSEALGGRARETQYF. Using reference TRBV2 and TRBJ2-5 for the parts outside the CDR3, the full variable domain is EPEVTQTPSHQVTQMGQEVILRCVPISNHLYFYWYRQILGQKVEFLVSFYNNEISEKSEIFDDQFSVERPDGSNFTLKIRSTKLEDSAMYFCASSEALGGRARETQYFGPGTRLLVL.

Only a few counts were recorded for this clone. CDR3 in DNA: TGTGCCAGCAGTAACGGAGAGAACACTGAAGCTTTCTTT. Its protein product is CASSNGENTEAFF. The gene calls are TRBV6-1 and TRBJ1-1; no firm D call. V lost 5 bases, J lost 1 base, and 8 bases lay in between. The CDR3 consists of 13 residues. The V gene's germline CDR1 is MNHNS and CDR2 SASEGT.

V and J are TRBV18 and TRBJ2-2, with D possibly matching TRBD2 (6 bases). The germline V gene has CDR1 KGHSH and CDR2 LQKENI. Trimming left V 2 bases short and J 5 bases short, with 12 bases between. This CDR3 comprises 15 residues. The CDR3 loop is CASSPLFRETGELFF. CDR3 DNA: TGTGCCAGCTCACCATTATTCCGGGAGACCGGGGAGCTGTTTTTT.

A few counts support this clone. This chain's CDR3 is CASSSTGGGEQYF. Written as DNA, the CDR3 is TGTGCCAGCAGCTCAACAGGGGGCGGAGAGCAGTACTTC. The chain joins TRBV7-6 to TRBJ2-7; 9 positions agree with TRBD1. The germline V gene has CDR1 SGHVS and CDR2 FNYEAQ. CDR3 length: 13 amino acids. V lost 4 bases, J lost 7 bases, and 5 bases stayed unmatched. Using reference TRBV7-6 and TRBJ2-7 for the parts outside the CDR3, the full variable domain is GAGVSQSPRYKVTKRGQDVALRCDPISGHVSLYWYRQALGQGPEFLTYFNYEAQQDKSGLPNDRFSAERPEGSISTLTIQRTEQRDSAMYRCASSSTGGGEQYFGPGTRLTVT.

The chain has TRBV19 and TRBJ2-3, with 9 bases identical to TRBD1. Germline V gives CDR1 LNHDA, CDR2 SQIVND (reference sequence). The CDR3 is made up of 15 amino acids. V lost 4 bases to trimming and J lost 5 bases; unmatched junction nucleotides: 7. In DNA form, the CDR3 reads TGTGCCAGTAGTAAGACAGGGGGTTACCGAGATACGCAGTATTTT. It specifies CASSKTGGYRDTQYF.